Following are 28 T cell receptor beta chains from one sample sequenced in a study of cytomegalovirus exposure and HLA in healthy donors (dated by TCRdb to the late 2010s). The receptor library was made with the immunoSEQ multiplex PCR assay. For the multiplex PCR, a mixture combining 60 forward primers for TCR Vbeta segments and 13 reverse primers for TCR Jbeta segments was used. TCRdb retrieved this table from immuneACCESS and kept in-frame rearrangements only. Not all clones are present; in checked studies, unresolved V genes account for under half, and no reason is known for the remainder. This sample lists 90,000 or so clones; roughly 80% were detected once. Roughly 3.4% of the sample is in the top ten clones. The sequenced sample consisted of PBMCs. These receptors were taken from a man aged 25-40 years in good health and CMV-seropositive.

The chain couples TRBV9 to TRBJ2-2, with 11 bases matching TRBD2. Per germline, CDR1 SGDLS and CDR2 YYNGEE. The CDR3 runs 18 residues. The V and J ends lost 2 bases and 2 bases, in that order; junction bases with no gene match: 8. As DNA, the CDR3 is TGTGCCAGCAGCGTTCAATCCGGGACTAGCGGTAACACCGGGGAGCTGTTTTTT. The encoded protein is CASSVQSGTSGNTGELFF.

V is TRBV11-2 and J is TRBJ2-7, with 13 positions matching TRBD2. V trimming: 5 bases; J trimming: 1 base; junction bases outside the gene matches: 11. The CDR3 is made up of 18 amino acids. Germline V lookup: CDR1 SGHAT, CDR2 FQNNGV. CDR3 in DNA: TGTGCCAGCAGCGCAACTAGGACTAGCGGGAGAATGTCCTACGAGCAGTACTTC. This codes for CASSATRTSGRMSYEQYF.

V and J are TRBV28 and TRBJ2-7; no definite D call. The CDR3 loop spans 13 amino acids. V dropped 3 bases and J dropped 2 bases, with 8 bases sitting between them. The germline gives CDR1 MDHEN, CDR2 SYDVKM. DNA of the CDR3: TGTGCCAGCAGTTTTATCAGAACCTACGAGCAGTACTTC. Translation gives CASSFIRTYEQYF.

This sequence joins TRBV29-1 and TRBJ2-2; D is possibly TRBD1 (9 bases). In germline, CDR1 is SQVTM, CDR2 ANQGSEA. This CDR3 has 15 amino acids. The V end lost 7 bases, the J end lost 1 base, and 16 bases lay between the germline ends. This CDR3 is CSAGGGQGNTGELFF. In DNA, the CDR3 is TGCAGCGCCGGGGGGGGACAGGGGAACACCGGGGAGCTGTTTTTT.

The J gene is TRBJ2-3, the V gene TRBV7-9; D gene uncertain. The CDR3 contains 12 residues. Germline V gene lookup returns CDR1 SEHNR and CDR2 FQNEAQ (reference sequence). V was clipped by 5 bases and J by 9 bases, with 12 bases between them. Written as DNA, the CDR3 is TGTGCCAGCAGCCAAGACGCGGTAACGCAGTATTTT. This translates into CASSQDAVTQYF.

The rearrangement joins TRBV13 to TRBJ2-7; possibly TRBD2 for D (6 bases). The CDR3 runs to 14 residues. Germline CDR1 reads PRHDT; CDR2 reads FYEKMQ (reference sequence). The ends were cut back, 7 bases at V and 4 bases at J, with 17 bases in the middle. The CDR3 here is CASTSGSRGYEQYF. Here the CDR3 DNA reads TGTGCCAGCACCTCCGGGAGCCGGGGGTACGAGCAGTACTTC. Using reference TRBV13 and TRBJ2-7 for the parts outside the CDR3, the full variable domain is AAGVIQSPRHLIKEKRETATLKCYPIPRHDTVYWYQQGPGQDPQFLISFYEKMQSDKGSIPDRFSAQQFSDYHSELNMSSLELGDSALYFCASTSGSRGYEQYFGPGTRLTVT.

The chain couples TRBV11-2 to TRBJ2-1, with 9 bases identical to TRBD2. The CDR3 consists of 16 residues. Trimming cost V 5 bases and J 6 bases; bases outside gene matches: 11. Looked up from germline, CDR1 is SGHAT and CDR2 is FQNNGV. For the CDR3, the DNA is TGTGCCAGCAGCCCCCATGGCGCGGGGGGGGGCAATGAGCAGTTCTTC. It encodes CASSPHGAGGGNEQFF.

The chain combines TRBV28 with TRBJ1-4; D unresolved. The CDR3 length is 14 residues. Trimming removed 6 bases from V and 3 bases from J, with 11 bases in between. The V gene's germline CDR1 is MDHEN and CDR2 SYDVKM. CDR3 in amino acids: CASRLTAANEKLFF. CDR3 in DNA: TGTGCCAGCAGGCTCACAGCGGCTAATGAAAAACTGTTTTTT.

This chain's CDR3 is CASSFLPGQGTGNGELFF. DNA for the CDR3: TGTGCCAGCAGTTTTCTTCCGGGACAGGGAACGGGTAACGGGGAGCTGTTTTTT. The V gene is TRBV2, the J gene TRBJ2-2, with 9 bases that match TRBD1. There are 18 residues in the CDR3. With 5 bases clipped from V and 7 bases from J, the junction kept 17 bases outside the gene matches. Germline values: CDR1 SNHLY, CDR2 FYNNEI.

The V call is TRBV28, the J call TRBJ2-3; maybe TRBD1 (5 bases). CDR3 size: 15 residues. CDR1 and CDR2 from the germline V gene are MDHEN and SYDVKM. Trimming cost V 10 bases and J 1 base, with 18 bases left between them. The CDR3: CATQGPTWRTDTQYF. Written as DNA, the CDR3 is TGTGCCACCCAGGGCCCAACTTGGCGCACAGATACGCAGTATTTT. The full variable domain, completed using reference TRBV28 and TRBJ2-3, is DVKVTQSSRYLVKRTGEKVFLECVQDMDHENMFWYRQDPGLGLRLIYFSYDVKMKEKGDIPEGYSVSREKKERFSLILESASTNQTSMYLCATQGPTWRTDTQYFGPGTRLTVL.

The V gene is TRBV9, the J gene TRBJ2-2, with 13 bases matching TRBD2. The CDR3 length is 18 residues. Per the germline V gene, CDR1 is SGDLS and CDR2 is YYNGEE. J gave up 5 bases and V 4 bases, and 11 bases lay outside the gene matches. The CDR3 DNA sequence: TGTGCCAGCAGCACTCGGACTAGCGGGAGTTATGGGACCGGGGAGCTGTTTTTT. It yields the protein CASSTRTSGSYGTGELFF. Together with reference TRBV9 and TRBJ2-2, the CDR3 gives the full variable domain: DSGVTQTPKHLITATGQRVTLRCSPRSGDLSVYWYQQSLDQGLQFLIQYYNGEERAKGNILERFSAQQFPDLHSELNLSSLELGDSALYFCASSTRTSGSYGTGELFFGEGSRLTVL.

The table lists this clone with a few counts. V is TRBV7-9 and J is TRBJ1-5, with D possibly being TRBD1 (5 bases). V lost 8 bases to trimming and J lost 1 base, with 9 bases between them. From germline, CDR1 is SEHNR and CDR2 FQNEAQ (reference sequence). CDR3 length: 13 amino acids. DNA for the CDR3: TGTGCCAGCTCAGGGCTGAGCAATCAGCCCCAGCATTTT. Translating it yields CASSGLSNQPQHF.

This chain joins TRBV2 and TRBJ2-7; 8 nucleotides align to TRBD2. The CDR3 runs to 14 residues. Trimming at V came to 7 bases and at J to 3 bases, leaving 8 bases not matched to a gene. Germline CDR1 is SNHLY and CDR2 is FYNNEI. Written as DNA, the CDR3 is TGTGCCAGCAACCGCGGGGGGCAGGACTACGAGCAGTACTTC. Protein product: CASNRGGQDYEQYF.

This clone was counted a single time. This chain connects TRBV19 to TRBJ1-5; 8 bases agree with TRBD1. CDR3 length equals 17 residues. Losses at the gene ends were 5 bases for V and 6 bases for J; bases not matched to a gene: 15. Germline CDR1 LNHDA, CDR2 SQIVND (reference sequence). The CDR3 nucleotides read TGTGCCAGTAGTTTTCGCCTCGGACAGGGTCGAATTCAGCCCCAGCATTTT. Translating gives CASSFRLGQGRIQPQHF.

V gene TRBV4-3 combines with J gene TRBJ2-2; 10 bases are a match to TRBD1. Germline lookup yields CDR1 LGHNA and CDR2 YSLEER. This CDR3 contains 16 residues. Trimming took 4 bases from V and 7 from J; bases not matched to a gene: 9. The CDR3 loop is CASSLQDRGSVGELFF. The CDR3 DNA is TGCGCCAGCAGCCTGCAGGACAGGGGGAGTGTCGGGGAGCTGTTTTTT.

This chain connects TRBV5-5 to TRBJ2-7, with 8 bases lining up with TRBD2. CDR1 and CDR2 (germline): SGHKS, YYEKEE (reference sequence). The trim removed 1 base at V and 3 bases at J, leaving 6 bases unmatched. The CDR3 has 15 amino acids. CDR3 sequence reads: CASSLSAGGIYEQYF. For the CDR3, the DNA is TGTGCCAGCAGCTTGTCTGCGGGAGGAATCTACGAGCAGTACTTC.

V and J are TRBV4-1 and TRBJ2-1; 9 nucleotides agree with TRBD1. Unmatched junction bases numbered 7, after V lost 0 bases and J lost 10 bases. The CDR3 spans 15 residues. In germline, CDR1 is MGHRA, CDR2 YSYEKL. CDR3 in DNA: TGCGCCAGCAGCCAAGATCTTCGGGACAGGGAAGAGCAGTTCTTC. It encodes CASSQDLRDREEQFF.

The chain has TRBV6-6 and TRBJ1-6, with D hard to call. The CDR3 is 15 residues long. Germline V gives CDR1 MNHNY, CDR2 SVGAGI (reference sequence). Trimming cost V 6 bases and J 3 bases, with 12 bases left between them. The CDR3 here is CASRGAENYNSPLHF. Written as DNA, the CDR3 is TGTGCCAGCAGGGGAGCAGAAAACTATAATTCACCCCTCCACTTT.

On this clone: Compared with germline, one end of the junction differs, possibly owing to a read error. This chain connects TRBV6-5 to TRBJ2-1, with 12 bases fitting TRBD2. The CDR3 runs 15 residues. The germline V gene encodes CDR1 MNHEY and CDR2 SVGAGI. The CDR3 reads CASSHRTSGDKEQFF. In nucleotides, the CDR3 is TGTGCCAGCAGTCACCGGACTAGCGGGGACAAGGAGCAGTTCTTC.

This chain joins TRBV7-8 and TRBJ1-5; 7 nucleotides align to TRBD1. This CDR3 has 14 residues. V gave up 4 bases and J gave up 4 bases; unmatched junction bases: 4. Germline V gene sequence: CDR1 SGHVS, CDR2 FQNEAQ. This CDR3 reads CASSSGTVNQPQHF. CDR3 sequence (DNA): TGTGCCAGCAGCTCCGGGACAGTTAATCAGCCCCAGCATTTT.

This chain uses TRBV28 with TRBJ2-7, with D possibly being TRBD1 (5 bases). Germline CDR1 and CDR2: MDHEN and SYDVKM. This CDR3 has 14 amino acids. Deletions cut 5 bases from V and 1 base from J, with 12 bases between. CDR3 sequence reads: CASSHATVSYEQYF. In DNA form, the CDR3 reads TGTGCCAGCAGTCACGCGACAGTTTCCTACGAGCAGTACTTC.

The CDR3 sequence is CASSDRTATNEKLFF. DNA for the CDR3: TGTGCCAGCAGCGACAGAACTGCAACTAATGAAAAACTGTTTTTT. The chain employs TRBV6-5 and TRBJ1-4; the D gene is possibly TRBD1 (5 bases). The CDR3 has 15 amino acids. The V end was cut by 6 bases, the J end by 0 bases, with 11 bases between. Germline assignment: CDR1 MNHEY and CDR2 SVGAGI.

This clone was seen a handful of times. This rearrangement joins TRBV10-3 to TRBJ1-1; the D is unclear. V lost 2 bases, J lost 5 bases, and 18 bases lay in between. The CDR3 runs to 16 residues. The germline V gene has CDR1 ENHRY and CDR2 SYGVKD. The CDR3 region has the DNA TGTGCCATCAGTGAGAACCTAGGGCGACCGGGAACTGAAGCTTTCTTT. As protein: CAISENLGRPGTEAFF.

Comments on this clone: One end of the junction varies from germline; a read error may be responsible. The chain employs TRBV5-1 and TRBJ2-7, with 11 nucleotides matching TRBD2. The CDR3 length is 15 residues. In germline, CDR1 is SGHRS, CDR2 YFSETQ. CDR3 in DNA: TGCGTCAGCAGCTCGGGACTAGCGGAGATCTACGAGCAGTACTTC. Translation gives CVSSSGLAEIYEQYF.

This clone was found a few times. The genes are TRBV27 and TRBJ2-2; 8 positions match TRBD2. The J segment lost 3 bases and the V segment lost 7 bases, leaving 7 bases of the junction unmatched. CDR1 and CDR2 (germline): MNHEY, SMNVEV (reference sequence). The CDR3 totals 15 residues. The CDR3 sequence is CASTLTSADTGELFF. The CDR3 region has the DNA TGTGCCAGCACCCTGACTAGCGCTGACACCGGGGAGCTGTTTTTT.

This chain connects TRBV9 to TRBJ1-2; 7 bases agree with TRBD1. Losses at the gene ends were 3 bases for V and 2 bases for J; bases not matched to a gene: 4. Germline loops: CDR1 SGDLS, CDR2 YYNGEE. The CDR3 contains 14 residues. This CDR3 reads CASSARGANYGYTF. The CDR3 DNA follows: TGTGCCAGCAGCGCCAGGGGGGCGAACTATGGCTACACCTTC.

V usage is TRBV5-1 and J usage is TRBJ2-7; a possible D gene is TRBD2 (5 bases). The ends were cut back, 4 bases at V and 0 bases at J, with 14 bases in the middle. CDR1 is SGHRS and CDR2 is YFSETQ in the germline V gene. The CDR3 contains 15 residues. The CDR3 DNA reads as TGCGCCAGCAGCCTGGACCCAGCGGTCTCCTACGAGCAGTACTTC. Translated, it gives CASSLDPAVSYEQYF.

V gene TRBV25-1 combines with J gene TRBJ2-5, with TRBD1 matching over 12 bases. Germline trimming cut 4 bases from V and 6 bases from J; bases unmatched to any gene: 6. Looked up from germline, CDR1 is MGHDK and CDR2 is SYGVNS. The CDR3 is 15 amino acids. The CDR3 DNA follows: TGTGCCAGCAGTGTAGGGACAGGGGGCGCAAAGACCCAGTACTTC. It specifies CASSVGTGGAKTQYF.